The present T cell receptor beta chain was sequenced within a study of cytomegalovirus exposure and HLA in healthy donors. As for the study in general: Out of 170 million or so T cells, an earlier analysis found around 110 million unique TCR beta sequences in total. Overall study results and limits: A few chains tied to CMV proved CMV antigen-specific in vitro. An analysis was carried out later, and it reportedly showed fewer N-insertions in an Asian-associated ancestry cluster than the approximately 610-donor mean.

This CDR3 is 14 amino acids long. Germline V gene sequence: CDR1 MGHDK, CDR2 SYGVNS. Worth noting for this clone: Its target is not known.

PCR amplification relied on 60 Vbeta primers (plus 13 Jbeta primers). Method: immunoSEQ multiplex PCR; TCRdb's copy keeps in-frame clones and lacks some. The sample records 95,000 to 150,000 clones, around 80% being singletons. The TCR comes from a man younger than 40 in good health and CMV-seronegative. J is TRBJ2-5 and V is TRBV25-1; 7 nucleotides align to TRBD2. The J call may be incorrect, as the DNA end agrees better with TRBJ2-7. The sequenced material came from PBMCs. CDR3 sequence reads: CASSAPGRAYEQYF. CDR3 DNA: TGTGCCAGCAGTGCTCCAGGGAGGGCCTACGAGCAGTACTTC.